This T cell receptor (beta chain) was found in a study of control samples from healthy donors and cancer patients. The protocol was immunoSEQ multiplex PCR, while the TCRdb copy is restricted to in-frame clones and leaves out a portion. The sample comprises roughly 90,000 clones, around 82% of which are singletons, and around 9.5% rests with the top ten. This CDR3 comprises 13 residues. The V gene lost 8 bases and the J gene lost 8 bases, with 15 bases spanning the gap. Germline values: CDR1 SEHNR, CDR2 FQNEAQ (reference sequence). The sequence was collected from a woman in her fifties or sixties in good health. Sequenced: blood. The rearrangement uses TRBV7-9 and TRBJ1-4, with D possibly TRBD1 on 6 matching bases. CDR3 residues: CASAPGQGEKLFF. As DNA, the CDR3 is TGTGCCAGCGCCCCCGGGCAGGGGGAAAAACTGTTTTTT.